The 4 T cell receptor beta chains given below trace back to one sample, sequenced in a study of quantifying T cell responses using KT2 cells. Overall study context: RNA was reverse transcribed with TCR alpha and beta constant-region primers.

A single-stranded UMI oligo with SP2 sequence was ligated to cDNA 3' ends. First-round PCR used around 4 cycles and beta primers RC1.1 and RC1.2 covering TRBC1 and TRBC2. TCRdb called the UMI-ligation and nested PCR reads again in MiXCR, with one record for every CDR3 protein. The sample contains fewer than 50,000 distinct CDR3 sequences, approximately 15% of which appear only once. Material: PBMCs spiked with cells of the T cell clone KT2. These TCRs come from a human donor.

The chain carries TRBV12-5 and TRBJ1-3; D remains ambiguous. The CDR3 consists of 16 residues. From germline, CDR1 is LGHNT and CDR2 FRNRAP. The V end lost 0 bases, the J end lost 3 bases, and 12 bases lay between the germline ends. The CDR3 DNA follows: TGTGCTAGTGGTTTGGTACTGGCAGTTGATGGAAACACCATATATTTT. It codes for CASGLVLAVDGNTIYF.

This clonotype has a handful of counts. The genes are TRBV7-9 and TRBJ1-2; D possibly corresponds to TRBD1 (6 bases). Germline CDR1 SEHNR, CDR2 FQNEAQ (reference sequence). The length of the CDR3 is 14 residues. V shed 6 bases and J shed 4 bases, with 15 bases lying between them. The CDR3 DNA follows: TGTGCCAGCAGTGAAGGACAGACCGCCTATGGCTACACCTTC. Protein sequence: CASSEGQTAYGYTF.

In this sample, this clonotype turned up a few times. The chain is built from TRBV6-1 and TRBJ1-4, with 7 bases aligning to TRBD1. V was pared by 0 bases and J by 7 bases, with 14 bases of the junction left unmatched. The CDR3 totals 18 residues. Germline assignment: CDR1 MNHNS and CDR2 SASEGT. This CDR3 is CASSEARSGAGGGEKLFF. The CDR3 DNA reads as TGTGCCAGCAGTGAAGCCCGATCCGGGGCAGGGGGAGGTGAAAAACTGTTTTTT.

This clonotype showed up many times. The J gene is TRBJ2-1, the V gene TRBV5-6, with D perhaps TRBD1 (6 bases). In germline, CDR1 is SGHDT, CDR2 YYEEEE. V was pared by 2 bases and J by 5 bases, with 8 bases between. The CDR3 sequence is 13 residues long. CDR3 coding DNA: TGTGCCAGCAGCTTCGGACAGAACAATGAGCAGTTCTTC. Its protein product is CASSFGQNNEQFF.